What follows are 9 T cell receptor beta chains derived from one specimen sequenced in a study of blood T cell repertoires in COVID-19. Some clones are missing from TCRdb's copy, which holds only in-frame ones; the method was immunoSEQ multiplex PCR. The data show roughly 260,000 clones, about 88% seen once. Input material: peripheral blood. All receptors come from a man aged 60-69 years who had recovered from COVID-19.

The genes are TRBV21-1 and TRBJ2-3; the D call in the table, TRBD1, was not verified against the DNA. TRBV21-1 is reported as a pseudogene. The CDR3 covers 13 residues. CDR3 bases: TGTGCCAGCGACAGGGTTAGCACAGATACGCAGTATTTT. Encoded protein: CASDRVSTDTQYF.

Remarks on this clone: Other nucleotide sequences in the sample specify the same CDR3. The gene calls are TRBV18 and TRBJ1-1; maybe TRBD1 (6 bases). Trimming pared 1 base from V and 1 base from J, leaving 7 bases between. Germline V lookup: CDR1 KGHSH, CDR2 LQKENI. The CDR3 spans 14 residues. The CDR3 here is CASSPLGQNTEAFF. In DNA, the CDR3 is TGTGCCAGCTCACCACTGGGACAGAACACTGAAGCTTTCTTT.

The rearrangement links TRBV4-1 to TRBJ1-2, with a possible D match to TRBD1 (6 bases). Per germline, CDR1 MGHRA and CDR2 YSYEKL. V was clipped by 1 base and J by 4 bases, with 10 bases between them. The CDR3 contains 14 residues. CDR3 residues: CASSQGRDTYGYTF. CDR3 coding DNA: TGCGCCAGCAGCCAAGGACGGGACACCTATGGCTACACCTTC.

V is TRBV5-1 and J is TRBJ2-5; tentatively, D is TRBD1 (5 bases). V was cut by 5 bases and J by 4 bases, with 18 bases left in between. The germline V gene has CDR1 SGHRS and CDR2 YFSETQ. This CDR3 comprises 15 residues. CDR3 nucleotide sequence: TGCGCCAGCAGAAGGCAGGGAAGTCTGGCAGAGACCCAGTACTTC. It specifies CASRRQGSLAETQYF.

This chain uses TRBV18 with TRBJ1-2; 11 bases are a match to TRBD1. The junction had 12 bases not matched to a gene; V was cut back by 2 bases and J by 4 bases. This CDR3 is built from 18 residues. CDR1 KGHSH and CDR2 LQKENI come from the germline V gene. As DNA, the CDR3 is TGTGCCAGCTCACCAATTCGGACAGGGGGCAGTTTAGTCTATGGCTACACCTTC. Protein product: CASSPIRTGGSLVYGYTF.

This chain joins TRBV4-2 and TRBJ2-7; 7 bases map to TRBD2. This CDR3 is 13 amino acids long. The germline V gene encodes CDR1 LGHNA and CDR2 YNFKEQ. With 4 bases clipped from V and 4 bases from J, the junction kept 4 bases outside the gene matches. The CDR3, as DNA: TGTGCCAGCAGCCCCATGGGGGGGTACGAGCAGTACTTC. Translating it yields CASSPMGGYEQYF.

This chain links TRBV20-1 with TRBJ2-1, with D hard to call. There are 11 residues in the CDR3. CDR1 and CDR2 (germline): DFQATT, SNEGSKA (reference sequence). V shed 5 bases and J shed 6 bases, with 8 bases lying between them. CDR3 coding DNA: TGCAGTGCTGATACTCGCAATGAGCAGTTCTTC. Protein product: CSADTRNEQFF.

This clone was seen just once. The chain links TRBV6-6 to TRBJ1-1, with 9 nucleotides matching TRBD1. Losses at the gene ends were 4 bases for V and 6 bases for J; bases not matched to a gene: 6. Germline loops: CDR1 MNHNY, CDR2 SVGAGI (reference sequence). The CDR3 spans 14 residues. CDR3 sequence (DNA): TGTGCCAGCAGTTCAACAGGGGGCGTAGCTGAAGCTTTCTTT. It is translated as CASSSTGGVAEAFF.

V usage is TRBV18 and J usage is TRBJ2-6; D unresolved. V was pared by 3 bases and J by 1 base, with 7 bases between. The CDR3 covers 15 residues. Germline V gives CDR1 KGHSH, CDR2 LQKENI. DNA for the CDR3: TGTGCCAGCTCACCTGGAGCGTCTGGGGCCAACGTCCTGACTTTC. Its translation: CASSPGASGANVLTF. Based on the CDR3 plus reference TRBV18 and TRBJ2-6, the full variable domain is NAGVMQNPRHLVRRRGQEARLRCSPMKGHSHVYWYRQLPEEGLKFMVYLQKENIIDESGMPKERFSAEFPKEGPSILRIQQVVRGDSAAYFCASSPGASGANVLTFGAGSRLTVL.